The subject of this entry is one TCR beta chain. This sample is part of a study of technical replicates of blood from several donors. CDR3 length equals 15 residues. The germline gives CDR1 MNHEY, CDR2 SVGAGI. V lost 4 bases, J lost 2 bases, and 7 bases stayed unmatched. Sequenced by immunoSEQ multiplex PCR; TCRdb stores in-frame clones only, minus some. This table has some 70,000 clones, 90% to 95% appearing once. Sequenced material: PBMCs. The gene calls are TRBV6-5 and TRBJ1-1; 7 bases are a match to TRBD1. This sequence was found in a human donor in good health. Some clones in this sample may be carry-over from other donors' samples. The CDR3: CASSSPTGRNTEAFF. The CDR3 DNA reads as TGTGCCAGCAGTTCCCCGACAGGGAGAAACACTGAAGCTTTCTTT.